Described below is a single T cell receptor (beta chain) sequence and its context. The antigen remains unidentified. This sample was taken from a study of cytomegalovirus exposure and HLA in healthy donors. Regarding the study as a whole: What was likely a sequencing artifact was a cluster of highly shared sequence variants.

Germline values: CDR1 SGHRS, CDR2 YFSETQ. Trimming cost V 3 bases and J 7 bases, with 17 bases left between them. CDR3 length: 15 amino acids. Primers: 60 Vbeta forward and 13 Jbeta reverse. As handled by the study authors: Later reanalysis found 70 million to 95 million unique TCR beta chains, 9 million to 12 million of them shared. Method: immunoSEQ multiplex PCR; TCRdb's copy keeps in-frame clones and lacks some. For V, J and clone size, that table is used; D and trimming come from the DNA. The table records approximately 150,000 clones, approximately 9% of them present only once. The sequenced sample was PBMCs. The chain has TRBV5-1 and TRBJ2-1; a weak D match, TRBD1 (9 bases). This sequence originates from a male donor in good health and CMV-seronegative. The CDR3 sequence is CASSSGGDRVNEQFF. CDR3 DNA: TGCGCCAGCAGCTCGGGAGGGGACAGGGTAAATGAGCAGTTCTTC.